This T cell receptor beta chain stems from a study of T cells after yellow fever vaccination. Study-level findings and limits: Weaker, the secondary response had a peak occurring faster, on day 5 versus 15. Booster sampling recovered most clones from primary vaccination (96% CD4, approximately 88% CD8). Researchers cautioned that FACS-sorted repertoires could harbor abundant clonotypes contaminating from the bulk population.

TCRdb re-called the 5' RACE reads through MiXCR, storing one row per CDR3 protein. The repertoire includes some 670,000 distinct CDR3 sequences, roughly an eighth of them detected once, and around 14% sits in the top ten. V was clipped by 6 bases and J by 11 bases, with 13 bases between them. The CDR3 sequence is 11 residues long. Concerning this clonotype: What it binds is not known.

The sequenced sample was PBMCs, obtained on the day of the yellow fever booster vaccination. The sequence was obtained from a man in his thirties or forties who received the YFV17D yellow fever vaccine. The chain employs TRBV12-3 or TRBV12-4 and TRBJ1-1, with D unresolved. DNA for the CDR3: TGTGCCAGCAGCCCACGACAATCGGCTTTCTTT. Translation: CASSPRQSAFF.